These T cell receptor beta chains were read from a single sample in a study of shared clonotypes between healthy human individuals. TCRdb's table, derived via immunoSEQ multiplex PCR, lists solely in-frame clones and lacks some. This table holds over 2 million clones, roughly 94% found once. The sample was naive CD8+ T cells sorted from blood. These receptor sequences come from a man aged 18 to 35 in good health. Each CDR3 is given with its conserved first and last residue. Each record gives: J gene, clone size, V gene, D gene, CDR3 DNA, CDR3 protein. The D gene is left open where the match is weak. Rows may omit the clone size; those that give it use once, few, many or a size class.

TRBJ2-5	.	TRBV6-1	TRBD2	TGTGCCAGCAGTGACAATTTACTAGCGGGGGGGGAGACCCAGTACTTC	CASSDNLLAGGETQYF
TRBJ2-1	.	TRBV28	.	TGTGCCAGCAGTTGGACTTTCTACAATGAGCAGTTCTTC	CASSWTFYNEQFF
TRBJ1-3	.	TRBV30	.	TGTGCCTCTTTCGGCGGGTCCGGAAACACCATATATTTT	CASFGGSGNTIYF
TRBJ1-5	.	TRBV10-1	TRBD1	TGCGCCAGCAGTGAGTACGGGACAGGGGACTATTATAGCAATCAGCCCCAGCATTTT	CASSEYGTGDYYSNQPQHF
TRBJ2-3	.	TRBV6-4	TRBD2	TGTGCCAGCAGTGAGATATTTAGCGGGGGACCAGATACGCAGTATTTT	CASSEIFSGGPDTQYF
TRBJ2-3	.	TRBV6-6	TRBD2	TGTGCCAGCAGTTACGGGGAGGGCCTGGATACGCAGTATTTT	CASSYGEGLDTQYF
TRBJ2-7	.	TRBV7-9	.	TGTGCCAGCAGCTTATCAGCTGGGGGAATCTCCTACGAGCAGTACTTC	CASSLSAGGISYEQYF
TRBJ2-7	.	TRBV10-2	.	TGCGCCAGCAGCTACAGCACCTACGAGCAGTACTTC	CASSYSTYEQYF
TRBJ2-1	.	TRBV30	.	TGTGCCTGGAGTACCCGTCCGGCTCCCCCGGGCAATGAGCAGTTCTTC	CAWSTRPAPPGNEQFF
TRBJ2-7	.	TRBV16	.	TGTGCCAGCAGCCAACCCCACCAGGCCGACGAGCAGTACTTC	CASSQPHQADEQYF
TRBJ2-1	.	TRBV9	.	TGTGCCAGCAGCGTAGAACCAGCAGTCGGGCTCTCCTACAATGAGCAGTTCTTC	CASSVEPAVGLSYNEQFF
TRBJ1-1	.	TRBV27	TRBD1	TGTGCCAGTAAGACAGGGGGGACTGAAGCTTTCTTT	CASKTGGTEAFF
TRBJ2-7	.	TRBV6-5	TRBD1	TGTGCCAGCAGTTATAATCAGGGGGCGCGCGACGAGCAGTACTTC	CASSYNQGARDEQYF
TRBJ1-6	.	TRBV12-5	TRBD1	TGTGCTAGTGGGACAGGGCCCGCCTCACCCCTCCACTTT	CASGTGPASPLHF
TRBJ1-5	.	TRBV10-3	TRBD1	TGTGGCAACAGGGGGCTAGGCAATCAGCCCCAGCATTTT	CGNRGLGNQPQHF
TRBJ1-4	.	TRBV6-1	.	TGTGCCAGCATTGGGGAAGGTGGGGAAAAACTGTTTTTT	CASIGEGGEKLFF
TRBJ2-7	.	TRBV27	TRBD2	TGTGCCAGCAGTTTACGGCTTAGCGGGATCTACGAGCAGTACTTC	CASSLRLSGIYEQYF
TRBJ2-7	.	TRBV2	.	TGTGCCAGCAGTGAAGGCACGTCCTCCTACGAGCAGTACTTC	CASSEGTSSYEQYF
TRBJ2-2	.	TRBV4-3	.	TGCGCCAGCAGACCGGGACGCAACACCGGGGAGCTGTTTTTT	CASRPGRNTGELFF
TRBJ2-3	.	TRBV10-1	TRBD2	TGCGCCAGCAGTGAGTCGATATCGACTAGCGGGAGCACAGATACGCAGTATTTT	CASSESISTSGSTDTQYF
TRBJ2-1	.	TRBV10-3	TRBD2	TGTGCCATCAGTGAGTCGAGTTATCAAGCTAGCGGGGACTACAATGAGCAGTTCTTC	CAISESSYQASGDYNEQFF
TRBJ2-7	.	TRBV9	TRBD2	TGTGCCAGCAGCGTAGGTAGCGGGGGTGACTACGAGCAGTACTTC	CASSVGSGGDYEQYF
TRBJ2-5	.	TRBV27	TRBD1	TGTGCCAGCAGTTTACTAGGGGGACAGGGGGCTGGAGAGACCCAGTACTTC	CASSLLGGQGAGETQYF
TRBJ2-7	.	TRBV4-1	TRBD1	TGCGCCAGCAGCCAAATCGGGGACAGGGTCTACGAGCAGTACTTC	CASSQIGDRVYEQYF
TRBJ1-6	.	TRBV28	TRBD1	TGTGCCAGCAGTTTGCGGTTGGGACAGAGAAATTCACCCCTCCACTTT	CASSLRLGQRNSPLHF
TRBJ2-7	.	TRBV2	.	TGTGCCAGCGGCCGGGCAGGGCGGAACGAGCAGTACTTC	CASGRAGRNEQYF
TRBJ2-7	.	TRBV5-1	.	TGCGCCAGCAGCCTACTTGACAGATCACCCTACGAGCAGTACTTC	CASSLLDRSPYEQYF
TRBJ2-7	.	TRBV15	.	TGTGCCACCAGCAGAGTAGGGGAATACGAGCAGTACTTC	CATSRVGEYEQYF
TRBJ1-6	.	TRBV7-2	.	TGTGCCAGCAGCTTACCGAGGAGGAATTCACCCCTCCACTTT	CASSLPRRNSPLHF
TRBJ1-2	few	TRBV29-1	.	.	CSVEAWGSGATF
TRBJ1-6	once	TRBV4-1	.	TGCGCCAGCAGCCAAGATGGGGCAGCAATAGGTTTTGCACCCCTCCACTTT	CASSQDGAAIGFAPLHF
TRBJ1-1	.	TRBV5-1	.	TGCGCCAGCAGCAGCCCACATGTGGGGCCGAACACTGAAGCTTTCTTT	CASSSPHVGPNTEAFF
TRBJ2-7	.	TRBV4-1	TRBD1	TGCGCCAGCAGCCAAGATCCTTCAACAGGGGGCTTATCCTACGAGCAGTACTTC	CASSQDPSTGGLSYEQYF
TRBJ1-2	.	TRBV9	.	TGTGCCAGCAGCGCGGGACAATCTAACTATGGCTACACCTTC	CASSAGQSNYGYTF
TRBJ2-1	.	TRBV4-1	.	TGCGCCAGCAGCCAAGTGGAAGGCTACAATGAGCAGTTCTTC	CASSQVEGYNEQFF
TRBJ2-7	once	TRBV27	.	TGTGCCAGCAGTCCTGGACGAGTCCCCTACGAGCAGTACTTC	CASSPGRVPYEQYF
TRBJ1-6	.	TRBV30	.	TGTGCCTGGAGTGGACAGTCCCATAATTCACCCCTCCACTTT	CAWSGQSHNSPLHF
TRBJ1-1	.	TRBV19	.	TGTGCCAGTAGTACCCTCGGAGGGATTCTCACTGAAGCTTTCTTT	CASSTLGGILTEAFF
TRBJ2-7	.	TRBV29-1	.	TGCAGCGTTGCTGGTCAGGGAAGGGGCTACGAGCAGTACTTC	CSVAGQGRGYEQYF